The 5 T cell receptor beta chains below come from one sample, sequenced in a study of T cells after posttransplantation cyclophosphamide. Treatment was busulfan-fludarabine conditioning, a marrow graft, and cyclophosphamide on days +3 and +4. The assay was immunoSEQ multiplex PCR, and TCRdb's table has in-frame clones only and misses some. Here the sample spans around 17,000 clones, 92% being singletons. The sequences come from CD4+ T cells sorted from blood, collected after allogeneic stem cell transplant with posttransplant cyclophosphamide. The receptors stem from a male patient between 55 and 70 years old who received an allogeneic stem cell transplant from a related donor and was CMV-positive. Some T cells may originate from the graft donor.

The CDR3 nucleotides are TGCGCCAGCAGCCCCGCGGGTTGGGAGGACGAGCAGTACTTC. It encodes CASSPAGWEDEQYF. J is TRBJ2-7 and V is TRBV5-1; TRBD2 might be the D (6 bases). CDR3 length: 14 amino acids. Deletions cut 4 bases from V and 5 bases from J, with 16 bases between. Germline CDR1 and CDR2: SGHRS and YFSETQ.

To note about this clone: This sample also contains other DNA sequences that code for the same CDR3. The J gene is TRBJ1-6, the V gene TRBV6-4, with D possibly being TRBD1 (6 bases). V lost 6 bases to trimming and J lost 10 bases, with 13 bases between them. Germline loops: CDR1 MRHNA, CDR2 SNTAGT. This CDR3 has 13 amino acids. CDR3 sequence (DNA): TGTGCCAGCAGGAGGGGGAGGGAATCACCCCTCCACTTT. Translation gives CASRRGRESPLHF.

The chain recombines TRBV18 with TRBJ1-1; D ambiguous. The length of the CDR3 is 12 residues. CDR1 KGHSH and CDR2 LQKENI come from the germline V gene. V lost 3 bases and J lost 5, with 7 bases in between. The CDR3: CASSPMETEAFF. CDR3 in DNA: TGTGCCAGCTCACCTATGGAGACTGAAGCTTTCTTT.

The V and J genes are TRBV7-2 and TRBJ1-1, with TRBD1 identical over 8 bases. CDR1 is SGHTA and CDR2 is FQGNSA in the germline V gene. The CDR3 is 14 amino acids. V dropped 3 bases and J dropped 4; count of bases not matched to a gene: 4. The DNA of the CDR3 is TGTGCCAGCAGCTTTGCTACAGGGGGCACTGAAGCTTTCTTT. Residues: CASSFATGGTEAFF.

The gene calls are TRBV10-2 and TRBJ2-3; tentative D call: TRBD1 (7 bases). Germline V gene lookup returns CDR1 WSHSY and CDR2 SAAADI. The germline V and J ends were trimmed by 10 bases and 4 bases, with 21 bases remaining between them. This CDR3 has 15 amino acids. CDR3 in amino acids: CATLGRKGAADTQYF. The CDR3 nucleotides read TGCGCCACCCTGGGGAGGAAGGGGGCGGCAGATACGCAGTATTTT.